The 4 T cell receptor beta chains below come from one sample, sequenced in a study of CD8 T cells in ankylosing spondylitis. Study results and caveats: Roughly 8 highly homologous variants formed a TCR beta motif that appeared characteristic of ankylosing spondylitis blood.

No antigen has been identified for these receptors. MiXCR was run by TCRdb on the 5' RACE reads, yielding one entry per CDR3 protein. Among fewer than 500,000 distinct CDR3 sequences listed, approximately 20% were seen once. The sample taken for sequencing was blood, either unsorted or a sorted T cell fraction (not recorded which). The receptor set was obtained from a male donor with ankylosing spondylitis.

This clonotype was seen only a few times. The genes are TRBV9 and TRBJ2-7, with TRBD2 as a possible D gene (6 bases). This CDR3 is built from 14 residues. V shed 1 base and J shed 2 bases, with 10 bases lying between them. Germline lookup yields CDR1 SGDLS and CDR2 YYNGEE. Here the CDR3 reads CASSVRAGPYEQYF. For the CDR3, the DNA is TGTGCCAGCAGCGTAAGGGCGGGACCCTACGAGCAGTACTTC.

This chain links TRBV7-2 with TRBJ2-5, with a possible D match to TRBD2 (6 bases). Trimming took off 5 bases at V and 6 bases at J, with 22 bases between the two ends. Germline CDR1 SGHTA, CDR2 FQGNSA. This CDR3 spans 16 amino acids. The CDR3 DNA sequence: TGTGCCAGCAGCCCTGCGTTGGGGGGAGAGAGAAAGACCCAGTACTTC. It specifies CASSPALGGERKTQYF. Together with reference TRBV7-2 and TRBJ2-5, the CDR3 gives the full variable domain: GAGVSQSPSNKVTEKGKDVELRCDPISGHTALYWYRQSLGQGLEFLIYFQGNSAPDKSGLPSDRFSAERTGGSVSTLTIQRTQQEDSAVYLCASSPALGGERKTQYFGPGTRLLVL.

This clonotype was found a few times. The V and J genes are TRBV12-3 or TRBV12-4 and TRBJ2-5; 8 bases are shared with TRBD1. The CDR3 has 14 residues. Germline trimming cut 4 bases from V and 5 bases from J; bases unmatched to any gene: 6. The CDR3 is CASSSRTGTETQYF. CDR3 coding DNA: TGTGCCAGCAGTTCCCGGACAGGGACCGAGACCCAGTACTTC.

This clonotype was observed a few times. The V and J genes are TRBV6-5 and TRBJ2-1; tentatively, D is TRBD1 or TRBD2 (5 bases each). Germline values: CDR1 MNHEY, CDR2 SVGAGI. V lost 8 bases to trimming and J lost 7 bases, with 12 bases between them. The CDR3 length is 12 residues. The CDR3 DNA follows: TGTGCCAGCTCCGGGACGGAGAATGAGCAGTTCTTC. As protein: CASSGTENEQFF.